The 18 T cell receptor beta chains given below trace back to one sample, sequenced in a study of response to subunit inactivated influenza vaccine. TCRdb independently ran MiXCR on the RT-PCR reads; one entry per CDR3 protein. The table records 450,000 to 500,000 distinct CDR3 sequences, approximately 11% of them present only once. The specimen comprised PBMCs from blood, sampled about 6 weeks after vaccination. These TCRs come from a man aged 50 or older who received an inactivated influenza vaccine.

Remarks on this clonotype: Given a much more abundant clone one base away, this may be a read error. The J gene is TRBJ2-5, the V gene TRBV7-9; D is unclear. Germline V gene lookup returns CDR1 SEHNR and CDR2 FQNEAQ (reference sequence). The CDR3 is made up of 13 amino acids. V lost 2 bases and J lost 3, with 7 bases in between. CDR3 nucleotides: TGTGCCAGCAGCTTAAGAAGGGAAGAGACCCAGTACTTC. Translation gives CASSLRREETQYF.

This clonotype was detected only a few times. CDR3 DNA sequence: TGTGCCAGCAGTTACGAGACAGGAATACACCAAGAGACCCAGTACTTC. This gives the protein CASSYETGIHQETQYF. The chain uses TRBV6-2 or TRBV6-3 and TRBJ2-5, with TRBD1 as a possible D gene (6 bases). Between the trimmed V and J ends, which lost 2 bases and 0 bases, there was a span of 13 bases. In germline, CDR1 is MNHEY, CDR2 SVGEGT. The CDR3 is made up of 16 amino acids.

The chain employs TRBV24-1 and TRBJ2-2; D call uncertain. Trimming took off 4 bases at V and 7 bases at J, with 15 bases between the two ends. Germline-derived CDR1 and CDR2 are KGHDR and SFDVKD. This CDR3 comprises 15 residues. In nucleotides, the CDR3 is TGTGCCACCAGTGAAGAGGCGGTTGGAAGCGGGGAGCTGTTTTTT. It translates to CATSEEAVGSGELFF.

The chain joins TRBV5-1 to TRBJ2-5, with D perhaps TRBD1 (5 bases). The CDR3 loop spans 16 amino acids. CDR1 is SGHRS, CDR2 YFSETQ, per germline. Trimming stripped 6 bases from V and 5 bases from J, with 23 bases between. The CDR3 sequence: CASNPAQGTFRETQYF. CDR3 bases: TGCGCCAGCAACCCGGCCCAGGGTACCTTCAGGGAGACCCAGTACTTC.

At least ten counts were recorded for this clonotype. V usage is TRBV7-8 and J usage is TRBJ2-7; 10 nucleotides line up with TRBD2. Germline assignment: CDR1 SGHVS and CDR2 FQNEAQ. J gave up 1 base and V 2 bases, and 2 bases lay outside the gene matches. The CDR3 runs 15 residues. The CDR3 spells CASSLRTSGSYEQYF. CDR3 in DNA: TGTGCCAGCAGCTTAAGGACTAGCGGATCCTACGAGCAGTACTTC.

The rearrangement links TRBV15 to TRBJ1-2; D is uncertain. CDR1 is LNHNV, CDR2 YYDKDF, per germline (reference sequence). This CDR3 spans 17 amino acids. Trimming cost V 1 base and J 3 bases, with 18 bases left between them. The CDR3 nucleotides read TGTGCCACCAGCAGAGGTGGGTTTTCATCTGGCTACTATGGCTACACCTTC. Translation gives CATSRGGFSSGYYGYTF.

This clonotype has at least ten counts. J is TRBJ2-2 and V is TRBV12-3 or TRBV12-4; D not resolved. Trimming removed 8 bases at V and 5 bases at J, with 21 bases between. This CDR3 is 16 amino acids long. Written as DNA, the CDR3 is TGTGCCAGCGGAGTTTTTGGCTACCCGAGGACCGGGGAGCTGTTTTTT. Translating gives CASGVFGYPRTGELFF.

This clonotype has just a few counts. This chain joins TRBV5-1 and TRBJ2-2, with D perhaps matching TRBD1 (5 bases). The CDR3 runs to 13 residues. Germline CDR1 reads SGHRS; CDR2 reads YFSETQ. With 3 bases removed from V and 6 bases from J, the gap between germline ends came to 9 bases. The DNA of the CDR3 is TGCGCCAGCAGCTCGACAGAGTCCGGGGAGCTGTTTTTT. Translating it yields CASSSTESGELFF.

The table lists this clonotype with a few counts. This chain uses TRBV12-3 or TRBV12-4 with TRBJ2-1; D possibly matches TRBD1 or TRBD2 (5 bases each). V lost 3 bases and J lost 9, with 15 bases in between. There are 14 residues in the CDR3. The CDR3 nucleotides read TGTGCCAGCAGTTTTGAGGGGCTGGCGCTTGAGCAGTTCTTC. It specifies CASSFEGLALEQFF.

The CDR3 DNA reads as TGTGCCAGCAGCCAAGCGGGAGCTTTCTCCTACAATGAGCAGTTCTTC. This sequence encodes CASSQAGAFSYNEQFF. This chain connects TRBV3-1 to TRBJ2-1, with D perhaps matching TRBD2 (6 bases). Germline V CDR1 and CDR2: LGHDT, YNNKEL (reference sequence). The length of the CDR3 is 16 residues. The V end was cut by 1 base, the J end by 0 bases, with 10 bases between.

Notes on this clonotype: Just one base apart from a much larger clone, this may be a read error. The chain has TRBV2 and TRBJ2-7, with unresolved D. Germline CDR1 is SNHLY and CDR2 is FYNNEI. Trimming cost V 8 bases and J 3 bases, with 17 bases left between them. The CDR3 is 14 amino acids. CDR3 sequence (DNA): TGTGCCAGCGTGGGGTGTAATCGGGTCTACGAGCAGTACTTC. This translates into CASVGCNRVYEQYF.

This clonotype showed up just a few times. Since a much larger clone is just one base distant, this may be a read error. This rearrangement joins TRBV20-1 to TRBJ2-3; tentatively, D is TRBD2 (6 bases). CDR1 and CDR2 from the germline V gene are DFQATT and SNEGSKA (reference sequence). The CDR3 is made up of 13 amino acids. The V end lost 5 bases, the J end lost 1 base, and 10 bases lay between the germline ends. The CDR3 region is CSARDSRTDTQYF. For the CDR3, the DNA is TGCAGTGCTCGGGACTCCCGCACAGATACGCAGTATTTT.

V is TRBV6-1 and J is TRBJ2-7; 10 nucleotides align to TRBD2. J lost 3 bases, V lost 6 bases, and 8 bases had no gene match. Germline V lookup: CDR1 MNHNS, CDR2 SASEGT. The CDR3 extends over 15 amino acids. CDR3 in DNA: TGTGCCAGCAGGAATAGCGGGGGGCTCATCTACGAGCAGTACTTC. It specifies CASRNSGGLIYEQYF.

This clonotype was seen a handful of times. The chain couples TRBV19 to TRBJ1-5; D unresolved. CDR1 and CDR2 from the germline V gene are LNHDA and SQIVND (reference sequence). The CDR3 totals 12 residues. Trimming took 5 bases from V and 7 from J, leaving 9 bases between them. The CDR3 sequence is CASSQSRQPQHF. CDR3 sequence (DNA): TGTGCCAGTAGTCAGTCCCGGCAGCCCCAGCATTTT.

V is TRBV12-5 and J is TRBJ2-5; tentatively, D is TRBD1 or TRBD2 (5 bases each). Germline values: CDR1 LGHNT, CDR2 FRNRAP. CDR3 size: 13 residues. The V and J ends lost 5 bases and 9 bases respectively, with 16 bases between them. The CDR3 DNA is TGTGCTAGTGGTCCTGGGACCGACCGGGCCCAGTACTTC. Translating gives CASGPGTDRAQYF.

This clonotype was seen ten or more times. The chain joins TRBV7-9 to TRBJ2-7; D gene unclear. The CDR3 has 11 residues. Germline V gives CDR1 SEHNR, CDR2 FQNEAQ (reference sequence). With 7 bases removed from V and 2 bases from J, the gap between germline ends came to 6 bases. The CDR3 sequence: CASTRAYEQYF. CDR3 DNA sequence: TGTGCCAGCACCCGAGCCTACGAGCAGTACTTC.

This chain links TRBV2 with TRBJ1-1, with D tentatively TRBD1 (6 bases). The V and J ends lost 0 bases and 11 bases respectively, with 10 bases between them. The CDR3 is made up of 12 amino acids. CDR1 and CDR2 from the germline V gene are SNHLY and FYNNEI. CDR3 in amino acids: CASSEARGAAFF. DNA for the CDR3: TGTGCCAGCAGTGAAGCCCGGGGGGCCGCTTTCTTT.

This clonotype was seen at least ten times. Relative to the germline gene, one junction end is altered; a read error may explain this. The chain combines TRBV6-5 with TRBJ2-7; TRBD2 aligns across 7 bases. Germline V gene sequence: CDR1 MNHEY, CDR2 SVGAGI. The CDR3 runs 15 residues. CDR3 sequence reads: CASTYSASGTYEQYF. The CDR3 bases are TGTGCCAGCACTTACAGCGCTAGCGGAACCTACGAGCAGTACTTC.